This T cell receptor beta chain is drawn from a study of blood T cell repertoires in COVID-19. V was cut by 10 bases and J by 7 bases, with 23 bases left in between. Looked up from germline, CDR1 is MDHEN and CDR2 is SYDVKM. The CDR3 sequence is 14 residues long. The table came from immunoSEQ multiplex PCR; TCRdb's copy has only in-frame clones and leaves some out. The sample has roughly 80,000 clones, roughly 82% seen once. The rearrangement uses TRBV28 and TRBJ2-7, with D uncertain. What was sequenced was peripheral blood. The clonotype was recovered from a human donor in a cohort sampled during active COVID-19. The CDR3 DNA reads as TGTGCCACCCTAAGACGTAGCTATCTTGGAGAGCAGTACTTC. Translating gives CATLRRSYLGEQYF.